Listed below are T cell receptor beta chains from one sample, sequenced in a study of T cells in Graves' hyperthyroidism and ophthalmopathy. TCRdb re-derived calls from the multiplex PCR reads in MiXCR, one entry per CDR3 protein. The sample lists 340,000 or so distinct CDR3 sequences; roughly 15% were seen once. The source material was blood. Receptors were obtained from a man aged 25 to 40 with Graves' hyperthyroidism. Each CDR3 is given without its conserved first and last residue.

>TRBJ1-2|TRBV2
ASSQGQLPYGYT
>TRBJ1-1|TRBV6-1
ASRVQGIGDMNTEAF
>TRBJ2-2|TRBV5-1
ASSRNPDRAFNTGERF
>TRBJ2-7|TRBV20-1
SARPGTGTDEQY
>TRBJ1-6|TRBV12-3/TRBV12-4
ASSSRTGINNSPLH
>TRBJ2-7|TRBV5-1
ASSLSGTGVREQY
>TRBJ1-2|TRBV7-2
ASSSHPDRGTYGYT
>TRBJ1-1|TRBV6-1
ASSTRQSEAF
>TRBJ1-2|TRBV3-1
ASSQEGQGFYGYT
>TRBJ2-5|TRBV5-1
ASSWAQGGETQY
>TRBJ2-3|TRBV3-1
ASSHGQPTDTQY
>TRBJ2-1|TRBV20-1
SAQGYNEQF
>TRBJ2-1|TRBV7-3
ASSSGVGPIYEQF
>TRBJ2-1|TRBV9
ASSVDLRGDYPNEQF
>TRBJ2-7|TRBV27
ASNSGGSYEQY
>TRBJ1-2|TRBV3-1
ASSRSGRLRNGYT
>TRBJ1-1|TRBV18
TSSPPDRGSEAF
>TRBJ1-1|TRBV28
ASSFGGGTNEAF
>TRBJ2-1|TRBV7-3
ASSSGTSGNDPDEQF
>TRBJ2-7|TRBV3-1
ASSQIREGQHEQY
>TRBJ2-1|TRBV19
APHGGLAGGAYEQF
>TRBJ2-3|TRBV4-1
ASSQARLAGYTDTQY
>TRBJ2-5|TRBV7-9
ASSPGSAGQY
>TRBJ1-5|TRBV4-1
ASSLRGGTDRNSNQPQH
>TRBJ2-1|TRBV6-5
ASSYGSDEQF
>TRBJ2-7|TRBV30
AWTGTYEQY
>TRBJ1-3|TRBV7-9
ASSLGTGGESGNTIY
>TRBJ1-5|TRBV20-1
SAIQGANQPQH
>TRBJ2-1|TRBV10-3
AISVTGTSTNNEQF
>TRBJ1-2|TRBV30
AWSVRDRNYGYT
>TRBJ2-7|TRBV5-4
ASSWGTSDEQY
>TRBJ2-7|TRBV11-2
ASSLVDPGKGGEQY
>TRBJ2-1|TRBV10-1
ASSESSSDEQF